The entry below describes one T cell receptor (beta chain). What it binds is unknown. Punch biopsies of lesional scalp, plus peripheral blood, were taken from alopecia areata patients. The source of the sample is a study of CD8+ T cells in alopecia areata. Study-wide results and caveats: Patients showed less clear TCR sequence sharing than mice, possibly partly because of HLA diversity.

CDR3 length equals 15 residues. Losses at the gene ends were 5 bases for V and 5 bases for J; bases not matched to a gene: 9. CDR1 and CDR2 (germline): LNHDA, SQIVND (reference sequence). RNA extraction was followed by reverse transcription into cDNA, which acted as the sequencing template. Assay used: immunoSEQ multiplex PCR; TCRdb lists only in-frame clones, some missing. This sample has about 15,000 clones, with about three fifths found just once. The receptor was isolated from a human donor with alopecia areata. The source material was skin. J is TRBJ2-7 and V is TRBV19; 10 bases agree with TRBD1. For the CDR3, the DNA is TGTGCCAGTAGTCCTGAAAGGACAGGGGGAAACGAGCAGTACTTC. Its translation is CASSPERTGGNEQYF. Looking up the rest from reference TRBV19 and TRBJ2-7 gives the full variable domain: DGGITQSPKYLFRKEGQNVTLSCEQNLNHDAMYWYRQDPGQGLRLIYYSQIVNDFQKGDIAEGYSVSREKKESFPLTVTSAQKNPTAFYLCASSPERTGGNEQYFGPGTRLTVT.